The clone carrying this T cell receptor (beta chain) appeared many times. The antigen is unknown. This CDR3 has 15 residues. The germline V gene encodes CDR1 MDHEN and CDR2 SYDVKM. V shed 5 bases and J shed 3 bases, with 14 bases lying between them. This record belongs to a study of T cells in Graves' hyperthyroidism and ophthalmopathy. Study-wide findings and caveats: Progression to ophthalmopathy was predicted a median of about 6.6 months early.

Stable hyperthyroidism: no ophthalmopathy progression over 18 months of follow-up. Newly diagnosed patients aged 18 to 65 had hyperthyroidism of under 2 months' duration. Thyroid ultrasound, orbital computed tomography, clinical symptoms, and serum thyroxine and TRAb underpinned diagnoses. Template material for amplifying TCR beta CDR3 regions consisted of RNA transcripts. Using the HTBI primer set, a first-round RT-PCR was run on the TCR CDR3. TCRdb independently ran MiXCR on the multiplex PCR reads; one entry per CDR3 protein. This sample has roughly 170,000 distinct CDR3 sequences, with about 18% found just once.

This sequence joins TRBV28 and TRBJ1-5, with D perhaps matching TRBD1 (5 bases). The sequence was obtained from a woman aged 50 to 60 with Graves' hyperthyroidism. Sequencing input: blood. CDR3 nucleotides: TGTGCCAGCAGTCGAAAATCAGGGTTCAATCAGCCCCAGCATTTT. It yields the protein CASSRKSGFNQPQHF.